These T cell receptor beta chains were read from a single sample in a study of vaccination and CD4 T cells after COVID-19. Their cognate antigens are unknown. TCRdb independently ran MiXCR on the PCR reads; one entry per CDR3 protein. Of about 11,000 distinct CDR3 sequences listed, 73% are singletons. What was sequenced was CD4+ T cells from blood, cultured in vitro. Receptor source: a human donor who had recovered from COVID-19. Each CDR3 is given with its conserved first and last residue. The D gene is left open where the match is weak. A clone size is listed for some rows: how often the clone was seen (once, few, many), or a class if it is expanded.

. | TRBJ1-1 | TRBD1 | TRBV20-1 | CSALRTGTVVNTEAFF | TGCAGTGCCCTAAGGACAGGGACCGTTGTGAACACTGAAGCTTTCTTT
. | TRBJ1-1 | TRBD1 | TRBV7-6 | CASSLQGANTEAFF | TGTGCCAGCAGCTTACAGGGGGCGAACACTGAAGCTTTCTTT
. | TRBJ1-5 | . | TRBV28 | CASSTLSNQPQHF | TGTGCCAGCAGTACCCTTAGCAATCAGCCCCAGCATTTT
. | TRBJ2-7 | . | TRBV7-9 | CASSLDREGREQYF | TGTGCCAGCAGCTTGGACAGAGAGGGTCGGGAGCAGTACTTC
. | TRBJ2-5 | TRBD1 | TRBV5-1 | CASSRGDRGVGETQYF | TGCGCCAGCAGCCGGGGGGACAGGGGAGTTGGTGAGACCCAGTACTTC
. | TRBJ1-1 | . | TRBV20-1 | CSARVLQDRIKAFF | TGCAGTGCTAGAGTCCTCCAAGACAGGATAAAAGCTTTCTTT
. | TRBJ1-1 | . | TRBV20-1 | CSARDPQASEAFF | TGCAGTGCTAGAGATCCCCAGGCTTCTGAAGCTTTCTTT
. | TRBJ1-1 | . | TRBV20-1 | CRAGGQARTEAFF | TGCAGGGCCGGCGGGCAGGCACGGACTGAAGCTTTCTTT
once | TRBJ2-1 | . | TRBV11-3 | CASSLGNEQFF | TGTGCCAGCAGCTTAGGGAATGAGCAGTTCTTC
. | TRBJ2-7 | . | TRBV6-1 | CASSESLGGEQYF | TGTGCCAGCAGTGAAAGTCTGGGTGGCGAGCAGTACTTC